Following are 12 T cell receptor beta chains from one sample sequenced in a study of T cell therapy after organ transplantation. Their antigens remain unidentified. Produced via immunoSEQ multiplex PCR; TCRdb's table is partial and in-frame only. This table holds more than 2,500 clones, about 86% found once. Time point here: 4-8 weeks after completion of therapy. Source: CD8+ T cells from blood, taken after autologous CMV-specific T cell therapy. Receptors were obtained from a human patient who had received a solid organ transplant and had CMV disease. Some T cells may possibly be graft donor cells.

CDR3 DNA sequence: TGTGCCAGCAGCAGGGACGTTGCGGCGTACGAGCAGTACTTC. This encodes CASSRDVAAYEQYF. The rearrangement uses TRBV6-5 and TRBJ2-7, with D possibly being TRBD1 or TRBD2 (5 bases each). Trimming pared 6 bases from V and 4 bases from J, leaving 16 bases between. The CDR3 is 14 amino acids. The V gene's germline CDR1 is MNHEY and CDR2 SVGAGI.

In this sample, this clone turned up once. The chain couples TRBV11-2 to TRBJ1-5; TRBD1 might be the D (6 bases). The CDR3 covers 14 residues. The germline V gene has CDR1 SGHAT and CDR2 FQNNGV. The V gene lost 0 bases and the J gene lost 6 bases, with 9 bases spanning the gap. The CDR3 protein is CASSLEGGRQPQHF. The DNA for the CDR3 is TGTGCCAGCAGCTTAGAGGGGGGGCGTCAGCCCCAGCATTTT.

The rearrangement joins TRBV7-9 to TRBJ1-2; 7 positions agree with TRBD1. The CDR3 length is 13 residues. V was pared by 5 bases and J by 3 bases, with 3 bases of the junction left unmatched. Germline lookup yields CDR1 SEHNR and CDR2 FQNEAQ (reference sequence). Here the CDR3 reads CASSPDRDYGYTF. The CDR3 nucleotides read TGTGCCAGCAGCCCCGACAGGGACTATGGCTACACCTTC. Filled out from reference TRBV7-9 and TRBJ1-2, the complete variable domain reads DTGVSQNPRHKITKRGQNVTFRCDPISEHNRLYWYRQTLGQGPEFLTYFQNEAQLEKSRLLSDRFSAERPKGSFSTLEIQRTEQGDSAMYLCASSPDRDYGYTFGSGTRLTVV.

The V and J genes are TRBV6-5 and TRBJ2-2; D uncertain. The CDR3 is 13 amino acids. CDR1 and CDR2 from the germline V gene are MNHEY and SVGAGI. Trimming removed 7 bases from V and 6 bases from J, with 12 bases in between. The CDR3: CASMTAIPGELFF. CDR3 DNA sequence: TGTGCCAGCATGACCGCCATCCCCGGGGAGCTGTTTTTT.

This chain uses TRBV7-9 with TRBJ2-7, with D unclear. The germline V gene encodes CDR1 SEHNR and CDR2 FQNEAQ (reference sequence). CDR3 length equals 15 residues. V lost 5 bases, J lost 1 base, and 15 bases lay in between. CDR3 sequence (DNA): TGTGCCAGCAGCCCCCGAGATGGTCATTCCTACGAGCAGTACTTC. Translation: CASSPRDGHSYEQYF.

V is TRBV2 and J is TRBJ2-7; perhaps D is TRBD1 or TRBD2 (6 bases each). The CDR3 consists of 15 residues. V was cut by 6 bases and J by 0 bases, with 15 bases left in between. CDR1 and CDR2 (germline): SNHLY, FYNNEI. The CDR3, as DNA: TGTGCCAGCAGGGAGGGGACACCTTTCTCCTACGAGCAGTACTTC. Translated: CASREGTPFSYEQYF.

The V gene is TRBV6-6, the J gene TRBJ2-7; D possibly corresponds to TRBD1 (6 bases). Between the trimmed V and J ends, which lost 6 bases and 3 bases, there was a span of 12 bases. The germline V gene encodes CDR1 MNHNY and CDR2 SVGAGI (reference sequence). There are 13 residues in the CDR3. This CDR3 is CASRTGSGYEQYF. The CDR3 DNA reads TGTGCCAGCAGAACAGGGTCAGGCTACGAGCAGTACTTC.

To note about this clone: A read error may produce the germline difference seen at one junction end. The chain couples TRBV6-6 to TRBJ1-5; 7 nucleotides match TRBD1. Per the germline V gene, CDR1 is MNHNY and CDR2 is SVGAGI (reference sequence). CDR3 length: 15 amino acids. Here the CDR3 DNA reads TGTGCCAGCAGGTACTACCAGGGGGGTGATCAGCCCCAGCATTTT. Translating gives CASRYYQGGDQPQHF.

The gene calls are TRBV5-6 and TRBJ2-7; tentative D call: TRBD2 (6 bases). Germline values: CDR1 SGHDT, CDR2 YYEEEE. V was pared by 4 bases and J by 2 bases, with 10 bases between. The CDR3 spans 13 residues. The CDR3 DNA follows: TGTGCCAGCAGCACCGGGACTCCCTACGAGCAGTACTTC. Encoded protein: CASSTGTPYEQYF.

The CDR3 coding sequence is TGCGCCAGCAGCCAGACAGGAGACAATCAGCCCCAGCATTTT. Amino acid sequence: CASSQTGDNQPQHF. The J gene is TRBJ1-5, the V gene TRBV4-3; tentative D call: TRBD1 (6 bases). The CDR3 runs 14 residues. Germline-derived CDR1 and CDR2 are LGHNA and YSLEER. Trimming took off 3 bases at V and 3 bases at J, with 9 bases between the two ends.

This rearrangement joins TRBV5-1 to TRBJ2-2; 10 bases fit TRBD1. This CDR3 comprises 14 residues. The trim removed 7 bases at V and 5 bases at J, leaving 5 bases unmatched. CDR1 is SGHRS, CDR2 YFSETQ, per germline. The CDR3 is CASWDRGGTGELFF. The CDR3 region has the DNA TGCGCCAGCTGGGACAGGGGAGGGACCGGGGAGCTGTTTTTT.

This clone turned up a few times. The chain couples TRBV7-9 to TRBJ2-7; TRBD2 matches 12 bases. The germline CDR1 and CDR2 sequences are SEHNR and FQNEAQ (reference sequence). Germline trimming cut 5 bases from V and 9 bases from J; bases unmatched to any gene: 8. The CDR3 loop spans 14 amino acids. CDR3 DNA sequence: TGTGCCAGCAGCGAGACTAGCGGGAGTTTACGGCAGTACTTC. It encodes CASSETSGSLRQYF.